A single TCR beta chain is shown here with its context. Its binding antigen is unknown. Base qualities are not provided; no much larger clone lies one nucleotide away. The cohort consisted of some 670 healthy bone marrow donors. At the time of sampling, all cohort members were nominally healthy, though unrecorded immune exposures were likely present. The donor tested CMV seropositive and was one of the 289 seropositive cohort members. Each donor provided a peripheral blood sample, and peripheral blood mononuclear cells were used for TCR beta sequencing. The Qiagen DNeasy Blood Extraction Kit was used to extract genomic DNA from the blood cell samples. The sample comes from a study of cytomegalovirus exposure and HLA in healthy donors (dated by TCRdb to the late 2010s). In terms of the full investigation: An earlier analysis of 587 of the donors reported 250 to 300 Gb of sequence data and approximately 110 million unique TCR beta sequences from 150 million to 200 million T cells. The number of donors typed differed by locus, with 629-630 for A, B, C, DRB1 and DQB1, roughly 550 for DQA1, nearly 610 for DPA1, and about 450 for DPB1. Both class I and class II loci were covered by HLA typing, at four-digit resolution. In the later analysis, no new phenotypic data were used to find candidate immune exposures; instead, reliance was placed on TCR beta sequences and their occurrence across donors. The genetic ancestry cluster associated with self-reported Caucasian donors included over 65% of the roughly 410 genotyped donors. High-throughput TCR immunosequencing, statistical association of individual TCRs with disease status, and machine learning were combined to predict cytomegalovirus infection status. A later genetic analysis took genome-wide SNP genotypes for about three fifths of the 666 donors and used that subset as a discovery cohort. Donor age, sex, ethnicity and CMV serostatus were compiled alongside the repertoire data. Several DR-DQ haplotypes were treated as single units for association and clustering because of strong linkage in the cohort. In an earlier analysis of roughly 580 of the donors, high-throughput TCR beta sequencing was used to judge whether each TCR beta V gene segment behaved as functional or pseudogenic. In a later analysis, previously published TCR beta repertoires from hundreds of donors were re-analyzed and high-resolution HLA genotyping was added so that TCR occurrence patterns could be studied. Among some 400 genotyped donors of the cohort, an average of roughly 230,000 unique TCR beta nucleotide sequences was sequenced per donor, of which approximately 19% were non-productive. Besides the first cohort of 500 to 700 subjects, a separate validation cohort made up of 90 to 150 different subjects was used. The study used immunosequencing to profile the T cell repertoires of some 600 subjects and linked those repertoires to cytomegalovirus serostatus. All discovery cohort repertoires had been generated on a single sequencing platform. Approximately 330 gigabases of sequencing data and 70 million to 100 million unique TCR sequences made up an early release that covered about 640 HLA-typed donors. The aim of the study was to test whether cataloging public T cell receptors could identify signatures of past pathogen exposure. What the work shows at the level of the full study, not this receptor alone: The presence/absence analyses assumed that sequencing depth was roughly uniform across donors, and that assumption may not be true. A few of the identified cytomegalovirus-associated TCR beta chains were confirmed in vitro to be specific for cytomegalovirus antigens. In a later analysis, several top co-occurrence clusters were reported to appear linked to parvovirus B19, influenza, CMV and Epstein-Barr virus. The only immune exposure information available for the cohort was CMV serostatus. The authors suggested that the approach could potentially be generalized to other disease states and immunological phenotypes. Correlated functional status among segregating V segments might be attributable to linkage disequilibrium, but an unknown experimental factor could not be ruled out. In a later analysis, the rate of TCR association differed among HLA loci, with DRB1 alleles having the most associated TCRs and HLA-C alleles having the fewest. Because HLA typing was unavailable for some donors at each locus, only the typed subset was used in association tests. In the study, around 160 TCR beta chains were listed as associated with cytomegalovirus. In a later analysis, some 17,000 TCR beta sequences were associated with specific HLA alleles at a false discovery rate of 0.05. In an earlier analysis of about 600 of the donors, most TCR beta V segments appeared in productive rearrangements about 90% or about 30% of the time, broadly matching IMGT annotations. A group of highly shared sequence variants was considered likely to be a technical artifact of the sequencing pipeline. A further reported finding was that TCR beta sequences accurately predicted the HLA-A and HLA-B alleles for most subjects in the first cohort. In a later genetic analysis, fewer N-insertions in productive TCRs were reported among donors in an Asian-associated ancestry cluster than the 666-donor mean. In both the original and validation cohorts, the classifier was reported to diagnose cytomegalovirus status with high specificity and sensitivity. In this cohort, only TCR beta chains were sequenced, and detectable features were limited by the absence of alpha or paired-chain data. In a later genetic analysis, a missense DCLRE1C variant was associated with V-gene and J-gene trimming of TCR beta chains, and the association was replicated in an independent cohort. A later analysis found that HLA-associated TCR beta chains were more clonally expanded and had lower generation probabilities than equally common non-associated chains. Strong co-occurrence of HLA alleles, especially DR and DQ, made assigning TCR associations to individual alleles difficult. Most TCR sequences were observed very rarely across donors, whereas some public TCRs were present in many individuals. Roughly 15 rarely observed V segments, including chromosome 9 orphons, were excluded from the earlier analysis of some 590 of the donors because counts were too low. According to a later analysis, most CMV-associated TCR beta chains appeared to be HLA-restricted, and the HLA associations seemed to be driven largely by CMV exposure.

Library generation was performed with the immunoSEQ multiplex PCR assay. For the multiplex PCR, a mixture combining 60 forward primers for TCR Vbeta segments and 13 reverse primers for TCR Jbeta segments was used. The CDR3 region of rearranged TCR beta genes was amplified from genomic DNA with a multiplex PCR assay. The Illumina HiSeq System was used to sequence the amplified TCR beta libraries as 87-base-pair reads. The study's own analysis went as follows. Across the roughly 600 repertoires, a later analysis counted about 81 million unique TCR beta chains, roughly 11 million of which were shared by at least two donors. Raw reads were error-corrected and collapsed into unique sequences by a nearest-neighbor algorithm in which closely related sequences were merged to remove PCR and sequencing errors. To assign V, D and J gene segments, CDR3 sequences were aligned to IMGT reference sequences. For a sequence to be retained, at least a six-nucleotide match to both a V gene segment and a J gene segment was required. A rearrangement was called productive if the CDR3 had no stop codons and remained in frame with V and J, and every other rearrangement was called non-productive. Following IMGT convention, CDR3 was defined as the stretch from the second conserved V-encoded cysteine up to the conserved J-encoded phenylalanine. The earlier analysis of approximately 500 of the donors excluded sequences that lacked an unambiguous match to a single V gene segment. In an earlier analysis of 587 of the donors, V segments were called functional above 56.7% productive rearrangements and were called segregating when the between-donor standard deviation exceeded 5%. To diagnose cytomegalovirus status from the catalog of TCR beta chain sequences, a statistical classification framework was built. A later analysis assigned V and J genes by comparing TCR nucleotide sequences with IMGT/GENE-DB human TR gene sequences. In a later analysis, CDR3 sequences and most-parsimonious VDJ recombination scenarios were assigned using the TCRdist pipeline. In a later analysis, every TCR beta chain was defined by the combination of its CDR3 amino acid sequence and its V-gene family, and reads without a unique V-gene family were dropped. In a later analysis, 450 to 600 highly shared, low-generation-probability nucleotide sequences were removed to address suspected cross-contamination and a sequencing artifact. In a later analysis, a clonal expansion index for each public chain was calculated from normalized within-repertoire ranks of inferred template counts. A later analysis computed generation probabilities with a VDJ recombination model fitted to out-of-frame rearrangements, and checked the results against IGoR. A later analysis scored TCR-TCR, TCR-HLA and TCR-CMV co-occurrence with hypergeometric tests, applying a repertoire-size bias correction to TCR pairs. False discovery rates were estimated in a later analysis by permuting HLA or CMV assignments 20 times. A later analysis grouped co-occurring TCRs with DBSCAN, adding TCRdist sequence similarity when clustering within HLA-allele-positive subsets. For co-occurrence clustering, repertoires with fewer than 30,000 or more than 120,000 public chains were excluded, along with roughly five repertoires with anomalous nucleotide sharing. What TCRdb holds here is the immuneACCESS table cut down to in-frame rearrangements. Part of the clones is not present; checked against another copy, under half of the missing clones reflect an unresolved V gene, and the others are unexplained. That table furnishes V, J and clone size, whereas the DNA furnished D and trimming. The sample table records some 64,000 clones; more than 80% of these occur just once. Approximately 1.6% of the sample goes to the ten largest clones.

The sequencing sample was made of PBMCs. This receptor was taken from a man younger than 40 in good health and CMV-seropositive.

The bases read TGTGCCAGCAGCGCCGGCCTAGCGGGAGTCGGTGAGCAGTTCTTC. It is translated as CASSAGLAGVGEQFF. The chain uses TRBV9 and TRBJ2-1, with 10 bases aligning to TRBD2. V has 3 bases trimmed and J has 9 bases trimmed; junction bases matching no gene number 9. The CDR3 runs 15 amino acids, cysteine and phenylalanine included. The entry retains the CDR3 DNA only, 45 bases that are in frame from base 1. CDR1 SGDLS and CDR2 YYNGEE were looked up in the germline V gene.